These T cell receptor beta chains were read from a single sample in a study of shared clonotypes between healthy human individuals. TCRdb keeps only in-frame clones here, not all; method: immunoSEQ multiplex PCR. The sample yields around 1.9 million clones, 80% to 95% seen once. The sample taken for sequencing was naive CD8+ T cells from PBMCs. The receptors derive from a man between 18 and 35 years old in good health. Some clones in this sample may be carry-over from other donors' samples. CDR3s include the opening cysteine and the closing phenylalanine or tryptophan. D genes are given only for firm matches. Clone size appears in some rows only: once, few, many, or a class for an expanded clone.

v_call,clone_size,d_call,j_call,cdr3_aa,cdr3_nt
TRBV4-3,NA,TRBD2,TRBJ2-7,CASSQALAEWYEQYF,TGCGCCAGCAGCCAAGCACTAGCGGAATGGTACGAGCAGTACTTC
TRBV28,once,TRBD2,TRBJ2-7,CASSLTSETSEQYF,TGTGCCAGCAGCCTTACTAGCGAGACTTCCGAGCAGTACTTC
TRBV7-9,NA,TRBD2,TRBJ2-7,CASSLSGGSYEQYF,TGTGCCAGCAGCTTAAGCGGGGGTTCCTACGAGCAGTACTTC
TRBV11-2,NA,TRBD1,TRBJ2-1,CASSNGDRGDHNEQFF,TGTGCCAGCAGCAACGGGGACAGGGGAGACCACAATGAGCAGTTCTTC
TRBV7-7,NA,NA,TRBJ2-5,CASSLEGTQYF,TGTGCCAGCAGCTTAGAGGGGACCCAGTACTTC
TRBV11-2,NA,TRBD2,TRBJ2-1,CASSLDRALAGVGNEQFF,TGTGCCAGCAGCTTAGACCGAGCCCTAGCGGGAGTCGGAAATGAGCAGTTCTTC
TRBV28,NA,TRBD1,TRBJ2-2,CASRMDRTFTGELFF,TGTGCCAGCAGGATGGACAGGACATTCACCGGGGAGCTGTTTTTT
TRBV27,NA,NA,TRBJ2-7,CASSFQGSGYEQYF,TGTGCCAGCAGTTTTCAGGGGTCGGGCTACGAGCAGTACTTC
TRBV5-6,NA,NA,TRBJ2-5,CASSLGWGSQETQYF,TGTGCCAGCAGCTTAGGGTGGGGGTCCCAAGAGACCCAGTACTTC
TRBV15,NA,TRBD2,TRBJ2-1,CATSNSGAYNEQFF,TGTGCCACCAGCAATAGCGGGGCCTACAATGAGCAGTTCTTC
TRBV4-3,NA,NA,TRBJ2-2,CASSQDSVMNTGELFF,TGCGCCAGCAGCCAAGATTCAGTAATGAACACCGGGGAGCTGTTTTTT
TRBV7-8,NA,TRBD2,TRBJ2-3,CASSPRLAGASTDTQYF,TGTGCCAGCAGCCCCAGACTAGCGGGCGCTAGCACAGATACGCAGTATTTT
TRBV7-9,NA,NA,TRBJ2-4,CASSLTRGAAELAKNIQYF,TGTGCCAGCAGCTTAACCCGAGGCGCGGCAGAGTTAGCCAAAAACATTCAGTACTTC
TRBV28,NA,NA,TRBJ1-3,CASSLGPNTSGNTIYF,TGTGCCAGCAGTTTAGGACCTAATACCTCTGGAAACACCATATATTTT
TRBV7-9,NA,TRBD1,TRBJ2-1,CASSFQGATRNEQFF,TGTGCCAGCAGCTTTCAGGGGGCGACCCGCAATGAGCAGTTCTTC
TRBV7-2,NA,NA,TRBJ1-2,CASSLGGYTF,TGTGCCAGCAGCTTAGGTGGCTACACCTTC
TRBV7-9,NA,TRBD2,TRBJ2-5,CASSYGHRLLAGEETQYF,TGTGCCAGCAGCTACGGACATCGACTACTAGCGGGAGAGGAGACCCAGTACTTC
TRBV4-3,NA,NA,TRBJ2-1,CASSPLGGGTYNEQFF,TGCGCCAGCAGCCCTCTTGGGGGAGGAACCTACAATGAGCAGTTCTTC
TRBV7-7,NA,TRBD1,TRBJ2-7,CASSFGQGDEQYF,TGTGCCAGCAGCTTCGGACAGGGGGACGAGCAGTACTTC
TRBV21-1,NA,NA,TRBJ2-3,CASSKDYRITDTQYF,TGTGCCAGCAGCAAAGATTACAGGATCACAGATACGCAGTATTTT
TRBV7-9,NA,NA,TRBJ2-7,CASSNDGTWGEQYF,TGTGCCAGCAGCAATGATGGGACCTGGGGCGAGCAGTACTTC
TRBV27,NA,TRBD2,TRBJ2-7,CASSRRDYTYEQYF,TGTGCCAGCAGTCGCCGGGACTACACCTACGAGCAGTACTTC
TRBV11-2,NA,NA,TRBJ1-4,CASSPPFGEKLFF,TGTGCCAGCAGCCCCCCCTTCGGTGAAAAACTGTTTTTT
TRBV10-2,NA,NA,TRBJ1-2,CASSESTIFYGYTF,TGCGCCAGCAGTGAGTCGACCATCTTCTATGGCTACACCTTC
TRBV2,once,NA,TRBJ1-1,CASLGGAEKGGTEAFF,TGTGCCAGCCTCGGAGGGGCAGAAAAGGGAGGGACTGAAGCTTTCTTT
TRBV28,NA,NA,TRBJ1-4,CASRTLLLGDSTNEKLFF,TGTGCCAGCAGGACCTTACTTCTAGGGGACTCGACTAATGAAAAACTGTTTTTT
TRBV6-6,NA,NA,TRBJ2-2,CASSSTRTGELFF,TGTGCCAGCAGTTCCACGCGTACCGGGGAGCTGTTTTTT
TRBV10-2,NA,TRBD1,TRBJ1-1,CASRDRGNTEAFF,TGCGCCAGCAGGGACAGGGGGAACACTGAAGCTTTCTTT
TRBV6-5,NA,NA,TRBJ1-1,CASSYSYFGNTEAFF,TGTGCCAGCAGTTACTCCTACTTCGGGAACACTGAAGCTTTCTTT
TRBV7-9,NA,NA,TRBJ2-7,CASSLGSEGQPYEQYF,TGTGCCAGCAGCTTAGGCTCGGAGGGACAGCCCTACGAGCAGTACTTC
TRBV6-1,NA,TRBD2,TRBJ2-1,CASSEAPTSGYNEQFF,TGTGCCAGCAGTGAAGCGCCCACTAGCGGGTACAATGAGCAGTTCTTC
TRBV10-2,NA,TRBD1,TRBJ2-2,CASSDPGQGANTGELFF,TGCGCCAGCAGTGACCCGGGACAGGGGGCGAACACCGGGGAGCTGTTTTTT
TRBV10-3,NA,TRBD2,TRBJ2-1,CAISEGGRGNEQFF,TGTGCCATCAGTGAAGGCGGGAGGGGCAATGAGCAGTTCTTC
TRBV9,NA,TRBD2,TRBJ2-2,CASSAPVAGGGTGELFF,TGTGCCAGCAGCGCGCCCGTAGCGGGAGGAGGCACCGGGGAGCTGTTTTTT
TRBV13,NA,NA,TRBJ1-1,CASSSGRGGGRTEAFF,TGTGCCAGCAGTTCTGGCCGCGGCGGGGGGCGAACTGAAGCTTTCTTT
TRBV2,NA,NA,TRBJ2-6,CASSDYPWTDISSGANVLTF,TGTGCCAGCAGTGACTATCCTTGGACGGACATTAGCTCTGGGGCCAACGTCCTGACTTTC
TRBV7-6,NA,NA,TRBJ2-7,CASSLRPRDGEQYF,TGTGCCAGCAGCTTACGCCCGAGGGACGGCGAGCAGTACTTC
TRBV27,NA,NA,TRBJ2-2,CASSLGRTSNTGELFF,TGTGCCAGCAGTTTAGGGAGGACTTCGAACACCGGGGAGCTGTTTTTT
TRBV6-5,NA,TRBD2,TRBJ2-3,CASTRERDGTDTQYF,TGTGCCAGCACTCGGGAGCGGGATGGCACAGATACGCAGTATTTT
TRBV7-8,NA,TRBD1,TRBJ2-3,CASSWVRGQGVASTDTQYF,TGTGCCAGCAGCTGGGTTAGGGGACAGGGAGTGGCGAGCACAGATACGCAGTATTTT
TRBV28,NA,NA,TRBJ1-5,CATHPHGASNQPQHF,TGTGCCACCCATCCCCACGGGGCAAGCAATCAGCCCCAGCATTTT
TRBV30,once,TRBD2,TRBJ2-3,CAWGVAGGLSDTQYF,TGTGCCTGGGGCGTAGCGGGAGGGCTGAGTGATACGCAGTATTTT
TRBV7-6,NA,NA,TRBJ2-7,CASSLSRVAPYEQYF,TGTGCCAGCAGCTTATCTAGAGTAGCGCCCTACGAGCAGTACTTC
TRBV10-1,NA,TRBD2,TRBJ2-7,CASSEGLAGNEQYF,TGCGCCAGCAGTGAGGGGCTAGCGGGAAACGAGCAGTACTTC
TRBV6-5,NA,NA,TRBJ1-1,CASSYRPRGQGTEAFF,TGTGCCAGCAGTTACCGGCCGCGGGGGCAAGGTACTGAAGCTTTCTTT
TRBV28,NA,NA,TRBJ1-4,CATAARGPREKLFF,TGTGCCACTGCCGCCCGGGGCCCTCGTGAAAAACTGTTTTTT